This TCR beta chain came from a study of Ad26.COV2.S vaccination and SARS-CoV-2 variants. Whole-study context: Each vaccinee took Ad26.COV2.S intramuscularly, once or twice 56 days apart.

J was trimmed by 0 bases and V by 7 bases; bases with no gene match: 2. This CDR3 contains 13 residues. Germline V gene sequence: CDR1 MDHEN, CDR2 SYDVKM. Study results and limitations: Placebo recipients trailed vaccine recipients in spike-specific TCR breadth. Reported post-vaccination CD8+ and CD4+ T cell responses to spike showed substantial breadth.

This clone was counted once. Its antigen is as yet unknown. Profiled with immunoSEQ multiplex PCR; TCRdb holds only in-frame clones, not every one. The data show 300,000 to 400,000 clones, roughly 90% seen once. The treatment: some 19 received Ad26.COV2.S at low or high dose, single or two shots; 5 received placebo; per-sample allocation not given. On day 63 after the first injection, vaccine and placebo recipients gave samples. The receptor's source is a person between 18 and 65 years old who received the Ad26.COV2.S COVID-19 vaccine or a placebo. The chain couples TRBV28 to TRBJ1-2; TRBD1 matches at 7 bases. The input for sequencing was peripheral blood, taken in a trial of Ad26.COV2.S vaccine versus placebo. CDR3 nucleotides: TGTGCCAGCACGACAGGGACTAACTATGGCTACACCTTC. It is translated as CASTTGTNYGYTF.